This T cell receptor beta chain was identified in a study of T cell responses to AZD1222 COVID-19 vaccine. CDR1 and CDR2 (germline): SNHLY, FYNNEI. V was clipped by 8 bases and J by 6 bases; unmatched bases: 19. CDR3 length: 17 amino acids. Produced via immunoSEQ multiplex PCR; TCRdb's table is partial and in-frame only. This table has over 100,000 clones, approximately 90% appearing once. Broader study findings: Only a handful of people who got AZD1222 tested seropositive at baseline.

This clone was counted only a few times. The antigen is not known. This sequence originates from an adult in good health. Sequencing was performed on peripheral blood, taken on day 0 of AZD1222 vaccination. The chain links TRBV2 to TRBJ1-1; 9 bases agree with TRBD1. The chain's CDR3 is CASPPGTGSLSRAEAFF. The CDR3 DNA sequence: TGTGCCAGCCCACCTGGGACAGGGAGTTTGTCGCGGGCTGAAGCTTTCTTT.